This T cell receptor (beta chain) came from a study of neoadjuvant nivolumab and ipilimumab in lung cancer. CDR3 length: 16 residues. Germline V gene sequence: CDR1 MNHNS, CDR2 SASEGT. The V gene end was trimmed by 2 bases and the J gene end by 2 bases; junction bases not matched to a gene: 6. Libraries were prepared by immunoSEQ multiplex PCR; TCRdb keeps only in-frame clonotypes and omits some of them. The sample has fewer than 20,000 clones, approximately 76% seen once. V and J are TRBV6-1 and TRBJ2-1; 7 positions match TRBD1. The clonotype was recovered from an adult with non-small cell lung cancer. The sample was tumor tissue, taken after neoadjuvant nivolumab, alone or with ipilimumab, at or shortly before surgery. The CDR3 loop reads CASSERPGGAYNEQFF. The CDR3 DNA reads TGTGCCAGCAGTGAACGTCCAGGGGGAGCCTACAATGAGCAGTTCTTC.